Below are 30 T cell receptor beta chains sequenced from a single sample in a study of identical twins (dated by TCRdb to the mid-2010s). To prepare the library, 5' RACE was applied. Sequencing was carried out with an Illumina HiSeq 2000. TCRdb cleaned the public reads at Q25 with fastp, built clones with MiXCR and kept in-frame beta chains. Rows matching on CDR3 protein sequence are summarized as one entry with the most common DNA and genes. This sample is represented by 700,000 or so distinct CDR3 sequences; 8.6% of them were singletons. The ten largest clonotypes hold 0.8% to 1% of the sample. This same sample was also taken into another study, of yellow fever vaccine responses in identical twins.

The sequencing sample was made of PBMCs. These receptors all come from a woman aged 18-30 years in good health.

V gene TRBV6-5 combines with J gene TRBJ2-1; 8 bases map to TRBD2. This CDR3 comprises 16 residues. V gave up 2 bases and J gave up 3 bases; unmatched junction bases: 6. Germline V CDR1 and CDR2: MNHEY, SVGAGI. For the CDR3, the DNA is TGTGCCAGCAGTTACACTCTCAGCGGGGGCTACAATGAGCAGTTCTTC. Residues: CASSYTLSGGYNEQFF.

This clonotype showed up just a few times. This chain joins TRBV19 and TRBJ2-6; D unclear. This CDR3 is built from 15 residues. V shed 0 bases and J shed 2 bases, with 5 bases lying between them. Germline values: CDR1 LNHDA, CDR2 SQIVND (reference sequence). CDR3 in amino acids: CASSIDGAGANVLTF. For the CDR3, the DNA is TGTGCCAGTAGTATAGATGGGGCTGGGGCCAACGTCCTGACTTTC.

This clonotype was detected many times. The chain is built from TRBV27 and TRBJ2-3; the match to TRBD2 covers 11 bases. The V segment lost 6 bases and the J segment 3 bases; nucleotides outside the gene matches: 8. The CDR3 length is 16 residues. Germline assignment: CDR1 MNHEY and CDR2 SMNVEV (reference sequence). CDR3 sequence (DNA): TGTGCCAGCAGAGAACTAGCGGGAGCCGGGACAGATACGCAGTATTTT. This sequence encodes CASRELAGAGTDTQYF.

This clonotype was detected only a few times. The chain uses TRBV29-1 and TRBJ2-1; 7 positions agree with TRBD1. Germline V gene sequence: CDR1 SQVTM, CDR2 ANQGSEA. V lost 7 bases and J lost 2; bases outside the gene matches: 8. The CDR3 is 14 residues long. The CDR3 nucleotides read TGCAGCGGCTCACCACAGGGGCCCTACAATGAGCAGTTCTTC. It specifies CSGSPQGPYNEQFF.

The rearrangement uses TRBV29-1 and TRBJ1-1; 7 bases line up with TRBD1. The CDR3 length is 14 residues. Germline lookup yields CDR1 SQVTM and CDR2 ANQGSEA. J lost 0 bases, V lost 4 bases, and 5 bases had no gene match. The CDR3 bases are TGCAGCGTTGGGGGCAGGGGGATGAACACTGAAGCTTTCTTT. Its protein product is CSVGGRGMNTEAFF.

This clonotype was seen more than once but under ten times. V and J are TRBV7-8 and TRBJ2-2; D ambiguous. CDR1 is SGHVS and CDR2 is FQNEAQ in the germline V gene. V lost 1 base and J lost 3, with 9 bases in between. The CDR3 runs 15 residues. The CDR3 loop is CASSLGRPYTGELFF. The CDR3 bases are TGTGCCAGCAGCTTAGGCCGACCGTACACCGGGGAGCTGTTTTTT.

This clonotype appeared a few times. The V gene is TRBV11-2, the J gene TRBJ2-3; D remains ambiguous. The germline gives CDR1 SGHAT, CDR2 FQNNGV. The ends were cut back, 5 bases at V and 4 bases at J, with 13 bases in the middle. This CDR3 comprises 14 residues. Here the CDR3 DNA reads TGTGCCAGCAGCCCCCGAGGTACCCCAGATACGCAGTATTTT. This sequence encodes CASSPRGTPDTQYF.

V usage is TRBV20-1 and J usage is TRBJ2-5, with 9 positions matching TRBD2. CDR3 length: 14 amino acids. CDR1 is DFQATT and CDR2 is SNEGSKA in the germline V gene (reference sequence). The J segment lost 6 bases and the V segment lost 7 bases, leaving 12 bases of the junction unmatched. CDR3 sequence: CSGRFSGSTQTQYF. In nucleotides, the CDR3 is TGCAGTGGACGATTTAGCGGGAGCACGCAGACCCAGTACTTC.

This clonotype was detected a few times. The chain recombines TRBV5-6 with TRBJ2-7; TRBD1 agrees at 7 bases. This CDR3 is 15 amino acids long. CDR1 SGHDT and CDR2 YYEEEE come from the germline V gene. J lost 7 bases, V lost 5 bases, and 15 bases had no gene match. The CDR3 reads CASSLWGQSILEQYF. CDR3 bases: TGTGCCAGCAGTTTGTGGGGACAGTCCATTTTGGAGCAGTACTTC.

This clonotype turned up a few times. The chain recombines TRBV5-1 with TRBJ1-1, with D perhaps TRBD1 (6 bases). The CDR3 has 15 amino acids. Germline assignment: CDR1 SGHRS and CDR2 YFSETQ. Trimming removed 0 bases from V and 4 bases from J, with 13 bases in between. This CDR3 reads CASSLDGGGSTEAFF. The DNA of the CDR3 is TGCGCCAGCAGCTTGGATGGGGGCGGGAGCACTGAAGCTTTCTTT.

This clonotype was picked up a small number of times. CDR3 bases: TGCAGTGTACCGGGACAGGGGCATGGCTACACCTTC. Its translation: CSVPGQGHGYTF. The rearrangement uses TRBV20-1 and TRBJ1-2; 10 nucleotides match TRBD1. Germline values: CDR1 DFQATT, CDR2 SNEGSKA (reference sequence). The trim removed 7 bases at V and 6 bases at J, leaving 5 bases unmatched. The CDR3 runs 12 residues.

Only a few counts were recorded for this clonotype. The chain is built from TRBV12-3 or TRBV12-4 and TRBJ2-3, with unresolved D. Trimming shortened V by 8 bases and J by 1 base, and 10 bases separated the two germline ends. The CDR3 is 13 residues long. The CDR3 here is CASGNLGTDTQYF. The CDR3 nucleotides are TGTGCCAGCGGCAATCTAGGCACAGATACGCAGTATTTT.

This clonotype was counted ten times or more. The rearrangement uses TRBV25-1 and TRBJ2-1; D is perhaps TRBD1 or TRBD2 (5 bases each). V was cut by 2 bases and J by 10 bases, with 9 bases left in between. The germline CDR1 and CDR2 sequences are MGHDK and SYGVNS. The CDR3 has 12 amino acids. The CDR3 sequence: CASSEIWGEQFF. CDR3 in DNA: TGTGCCAGCAGTGAAATATGGGGGGAGCAGTTCTTC.

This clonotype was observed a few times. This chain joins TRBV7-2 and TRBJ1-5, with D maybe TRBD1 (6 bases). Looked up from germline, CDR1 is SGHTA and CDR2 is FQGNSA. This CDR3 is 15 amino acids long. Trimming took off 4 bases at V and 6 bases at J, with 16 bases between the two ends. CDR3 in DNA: TGTGCCAGCAGCTCCACCCAGGGGCAGGGTCAGCCCCAGCATTTT. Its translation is CASSSTQGQGQPQHF.

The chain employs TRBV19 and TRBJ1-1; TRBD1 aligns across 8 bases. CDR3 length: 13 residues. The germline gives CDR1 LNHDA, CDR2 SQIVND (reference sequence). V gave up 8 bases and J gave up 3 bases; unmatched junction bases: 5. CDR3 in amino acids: CASSQTGDTEAFF. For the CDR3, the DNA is TGTGCCAGTTCTCAGACAGGGGACACTGAAGCTTTCTTT.

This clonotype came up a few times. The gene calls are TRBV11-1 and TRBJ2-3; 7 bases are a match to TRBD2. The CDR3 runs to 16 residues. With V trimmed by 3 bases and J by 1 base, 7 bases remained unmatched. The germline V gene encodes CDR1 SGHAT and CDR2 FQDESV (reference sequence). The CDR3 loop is CASSLGTAGGTDTQYF. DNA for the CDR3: TGTGCCAGCAGCTTGGGGACCGCGGGAGGCACAGATACGCAGTATTTT.

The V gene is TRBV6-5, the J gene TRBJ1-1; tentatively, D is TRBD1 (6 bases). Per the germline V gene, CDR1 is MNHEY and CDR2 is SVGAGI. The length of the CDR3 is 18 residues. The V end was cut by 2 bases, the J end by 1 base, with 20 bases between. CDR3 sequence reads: CASSYGLGPGRGNTEAFF. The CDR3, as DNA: TGTGCCAGCAGTTACGGTCTCGGACCGGGCAGGGGGAACACTGAAGCTTTCTTT.

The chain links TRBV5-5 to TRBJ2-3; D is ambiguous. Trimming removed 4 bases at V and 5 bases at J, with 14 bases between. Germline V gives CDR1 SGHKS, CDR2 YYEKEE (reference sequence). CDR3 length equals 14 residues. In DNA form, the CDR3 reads TGTGCCAGCAGCCGCTCCTTGAAGGGAGATACGCAGTATTTT. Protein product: CASSRSLKGDTQYF.

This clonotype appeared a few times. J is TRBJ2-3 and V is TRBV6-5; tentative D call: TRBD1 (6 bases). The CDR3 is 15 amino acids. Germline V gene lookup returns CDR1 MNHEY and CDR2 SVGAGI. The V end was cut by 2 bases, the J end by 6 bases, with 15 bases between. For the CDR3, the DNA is TGTGCCAGCAGTTACGAGCTGGGGGCGATCGATACGCAGTATTTT. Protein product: CASSYELGAIDTQYF.

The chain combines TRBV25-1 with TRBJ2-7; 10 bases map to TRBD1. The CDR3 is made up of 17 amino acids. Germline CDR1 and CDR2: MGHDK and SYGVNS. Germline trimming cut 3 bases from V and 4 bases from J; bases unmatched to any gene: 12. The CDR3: CASSDPARQGASYEQYF. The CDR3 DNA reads TGTGCCAGCAGTGACCCAGCAAGACAGGGGGCAAGTTACGAGCAGTACTTC.

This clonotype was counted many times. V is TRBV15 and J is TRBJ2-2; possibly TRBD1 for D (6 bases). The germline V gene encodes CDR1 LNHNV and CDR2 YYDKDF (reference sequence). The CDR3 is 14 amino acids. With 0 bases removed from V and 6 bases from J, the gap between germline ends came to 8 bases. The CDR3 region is CATSRDRGSGELFF. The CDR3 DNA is TGTGCCACCAGCAGAGACAGGGGCTCCGGGGAGCTGTTTTTT.

As DNA, the CDR3 is TGTGCCAGCAGGCGCGGACTAGCGGGGGGGAGCTCCTACAATGAGCAGTTCTTC. It is translated as CASRRGLAGGSSYNEQFF. This chain joins TRBV27 and TRBJ2-1, with 15 bases lining up with TRBD2. Germline loops: CDR1 MNHEY, CDR2 SMNVEV (reference sequence). After removal of 6 bases from V and 0 bases from J, the junction contained 6 bases not matched to a gene. The CDR3 totals 18 residues.

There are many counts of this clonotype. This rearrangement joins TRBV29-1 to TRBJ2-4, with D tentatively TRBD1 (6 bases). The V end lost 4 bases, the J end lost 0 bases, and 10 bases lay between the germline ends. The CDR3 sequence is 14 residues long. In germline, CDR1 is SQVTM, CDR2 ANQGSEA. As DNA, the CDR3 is TGCAGCGTTGCTTCAGGGGTAGCCAAAAACATTCAGTACTTC. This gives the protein CSVASGVAKNIQYF.

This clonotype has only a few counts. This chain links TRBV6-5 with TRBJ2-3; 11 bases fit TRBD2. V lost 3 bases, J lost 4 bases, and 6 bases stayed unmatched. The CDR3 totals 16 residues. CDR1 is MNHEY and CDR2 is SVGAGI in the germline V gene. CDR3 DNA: TGTGCCAGCAGTTATGATAGCGGGGGGGCCGCAGATACGCAGTATTTT. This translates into CASSYDSGGAADTQYF.

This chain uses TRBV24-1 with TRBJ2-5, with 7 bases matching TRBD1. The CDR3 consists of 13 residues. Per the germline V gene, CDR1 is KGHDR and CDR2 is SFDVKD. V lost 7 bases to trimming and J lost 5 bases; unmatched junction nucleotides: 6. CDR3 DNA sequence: TGTGCCACCAGAGACAGGGTGGTGGAGACCCAGTACTTC. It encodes CATRDRVVETQYF.

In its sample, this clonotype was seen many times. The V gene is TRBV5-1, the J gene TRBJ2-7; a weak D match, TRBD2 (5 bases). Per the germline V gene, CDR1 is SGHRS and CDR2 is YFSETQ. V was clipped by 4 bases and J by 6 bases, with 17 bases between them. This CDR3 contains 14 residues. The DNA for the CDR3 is TGCGCCAGCAGCCTGACCGGGAACCGTCTCGAGCAGTACTTC. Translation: CASSLTGNRLEQYF.

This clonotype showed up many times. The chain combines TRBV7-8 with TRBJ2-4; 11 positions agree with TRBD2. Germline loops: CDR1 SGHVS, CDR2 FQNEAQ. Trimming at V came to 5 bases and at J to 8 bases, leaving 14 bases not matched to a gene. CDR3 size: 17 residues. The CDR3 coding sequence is TGTGCCAGCAGCCAACCTAGCGGGAGGCCTCTGGGAGACATTCAGTACTTC. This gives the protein CASSQPSGRPLGDIQYF.

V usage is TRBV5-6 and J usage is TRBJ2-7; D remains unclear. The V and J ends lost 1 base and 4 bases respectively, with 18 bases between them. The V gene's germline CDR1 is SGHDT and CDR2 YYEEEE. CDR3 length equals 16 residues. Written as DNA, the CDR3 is TGTGCCAGCAGCTTGCTCGATCACAGTACCCGATACGAGCAGTACTTC. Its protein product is CASSLLDHSTRYEQYF.

The CDR3 DNA reads TGCGCCAGCAGCCTCTCAGAGGGTTTCGAGCAGTACTTC. Translating gives CASSLSEGFEQYF. The gene calls are TRBV4-1 and TRBJ2-7, with D possibly being TRBD2 (5 bases). V was trimmed by 4 bases and J by 6 bases, leaving 13 bases between them. CDR3 size: 13 residues. Looked up from germline, CDR1 is MGHRA and CDR2 is YSYEKL.

The CDR3 here is CASSLGLAPSTDTQYF. CDR3 in DNA: TGTGCCAGCAGTTTAGGCCTAGCGCCGAGCACAGATACGCAGTATTTT. The chain combines TRBV27 with TRBJ2-3; D possibly corresponds to TRBD2 (6 bases). The CDR3 is made up of 16 amino acids. Trimming cost V 2 bases and J 0 bases, with 12 bases left between them. Germline V gene sequence: CDR1 MNHEY, CDR2 SMNVEV (reference sequence).